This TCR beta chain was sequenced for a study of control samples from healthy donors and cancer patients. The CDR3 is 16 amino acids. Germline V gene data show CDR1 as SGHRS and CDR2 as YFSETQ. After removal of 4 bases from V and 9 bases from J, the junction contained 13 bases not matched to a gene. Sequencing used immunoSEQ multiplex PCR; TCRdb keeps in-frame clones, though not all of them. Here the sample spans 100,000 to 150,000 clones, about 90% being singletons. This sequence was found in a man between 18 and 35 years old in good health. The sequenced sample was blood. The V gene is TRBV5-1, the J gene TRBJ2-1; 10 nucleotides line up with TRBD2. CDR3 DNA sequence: TGCGCCAGCAGCCAAGATACTAGCGGGACATTTGGTGAGCAGTTCTTC. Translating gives CASSQDTSGTFGEQFF.